A single sample is the source of the 19 T cell receptor beta chains below, sequenced in a study of blood T cell repertoires in COVID-19 (dated by TCRdb to 2018 to 2021). The library was generated by the immunoSEQ multiplex PCR assay. Drawn from immuneACCESS, this table holds only the in-frame rearrangements with V and J called that TCRdb kept. Clones are partly lost; checked studies trace under half to an unresolved V gene and leave the rest unexplained. The sample table holds roughly 67,000 clones, of which around 74% were seen once. The ten top clones hold 5.5% to 7% of the sample. The sequencing input was peripheral blood. These receptors came from a woman aged 45-59 years with active or convalescent COVID-19.

The rearrangement links TRBV19 to TRBJ1-1; TRBD1 matches 10 bases. Germline CDR1 reads LNHDA; CDR2 reads SQIVND (reference sequence). V dropped 2 bases and J dropped 0; count of bases not matched to a gene: 6. The CDR3 runs to 17 residues. The CDR3 DNA reads TGTGCCAGTAGTATATCCCTTGGACAGGGGGTGAACACTGAAGCTTTCTTT. Amino acid sequence: CASSISLGQGVNTEAFF.

The genes are TRBV19 and TRBJ2-2, with D possibly TRBD1 on 6 matching bases. CDR1 LNHDA and CDR2 SQIVND come from the germline V gene (reference sequence). The CDR3 totals 13 residues. The V end was cut by 10 bases, the J end by 6 bases, with 15 bases between. Here the CDR3 reads CATKPQGPGELFF. For the CDR3, the DNA is TGTGCCACAAAACCTCAGGGGCCCGGGGAGCTGTTTTTT.

V gene TRBV6-5 combines with J gene TRBJ1-2; 9 bases are a match to TRBD1. Trimming removed 11 bases from V and 3 bases from J; junction bases left unmatched: 7. Germline lookup yields CDR1 MNHEY and CDR2 SVGAGI. This CDR3 has 13 amino acids. CDR3 sequence (DNA): TGTGCCGGGTCCCGGGACAGGGACTATGGCTACACCTTC. This translates into CAGSRDRDYGYTF.

The chain carries TRBV12-3 or TRBV12-4 and TRBJ1-2; maybe TRBD1 (5 bases). The CDR3 length is 13 residues. Deletions cut 2 bases from V and 8 bases from J, with 12 bases between. CDR3 sequence reads: CASSLNRAGGYTF. The CDR3 DNA sequence: TGTGCCAGCAGTTTAAATAGGGCAGGGGGCTACACCTTC.

The genes are TRBV5-6 and TRBJ1-2; D is undetermined. Looked up from germline, CDR1 is SGHDT and CDR2 is YYEEEE. The CDR3 spans 11 residues. The V end lost 0 bases, the J end lost 5 bases, and 2 bases lay between the germline ends. The CDR3 bases are TGTGCCAGCAGCTTGGCTTATGGCTACACCTTC. This codes for CASSLAYGYTF. Based on the CDR3 plus reference TRBV5-6 and TRBJ1-2, the full variable domain is DAGVTQSPTHLIKTRGQQVTLRCSPKSGHDTVSWYQQALGQGPQFIFQYYEEEERQRGNFPDRFSGHQFPNYSSELNVNALLLGDSALYLCASSLAYGYTFGSGTRLTVV.

The rearrangement uses TRBV28 and TRBJ1-2; 8 positions match TRBD1. The trim removed 3 bases at V and 1 base at J, leaving 1 base unmatched. The CDR3 has 14 amino acids. Per germline, CDR1 MDHEN and CDR2 SYDVKM. CDR3 region: CASSFTGGNYGYTF. The CDR3 region has the DNA TGTGCCAGCAGTTTCACAGGGGGTAACTATGGCTACACCTTC.

The CDR3 DNA follows: TGCAGCGTGAGGGCGGGAAACACCATATATTTT. Its protein is CSVRAGNTIYF. The chain carries TRBV29-1 and TRBJ1-3; unclear D gene. The CDR3 runs 11 residues. Per germline, CDR1 SQVTM and CDR2 ANQGSEA. The germline V and J ends were trimmed by 6 bases and 4 bases, with 7 bases remaining between them.

This clone was found once. This chain uses TRBV7-3 with TRBJ2-1; tentative D call: TRBD2 (5 bases). Trimming removed 2 bases from V and 10 bases from J, with 18 bases in between. This CDR3 is built from 15 residues. Germline CDR1 SGHTA, CDR2 FQGTGA. The CDR3 sequence: CASSLSAVPSGEQFF. In DNA form, the CDR3 reads TGTGCCAGCAGCTTATCAGCGGTCCCGTCGGGGGAGCAGTTCTTC.

The V call is TRBV2, the J call TRBJ2-7; TRBD2 matches 14 bases. The germline gives CDR1 SNHLY, CDR2 FYNNEI. The CDR3 runs to 18 residues. With 2 bases clipped from V and 0 bases from J, the junction kept 6 bases outside the gene matches. CDR3 loop: CASSEQTSGRDPSYEQYF. CDR3 coding DNA: TGTGCCAGCAGTGAACAGACTAGCGGGAGGGATCCCTCCTACGAGCAGTACTTC.

This clone was seen at least ten times. The chain links TRBV3-1 (or the pseudogene TRBV3-2) to TRBJ1-1; 7 bases match TRBD1. The germline V gene encodes CDR1 LGHDT and CDR2 YNNKEL (reference sequence). This CDR3 contains 14 residues. Trimming took 3 bases from V and 7 from J; bases not matched to a gene: 8. CDR3 region: CASSQQDRVDEAFF. DNA for the CDR3: TGTGCCAGCAGCCAGCAAGACAGGGTAGATGAAGCTTTCTTT.

The V and J genes are TRBV4-1 and TRBJ2-3; 9 bases are shared with TRBD2. The CDR3 runs to 19 residues. CDR1 and CDR2 from the germline V gene are MGHRA and YSYEKL. V lost 4 bases and J lost 4; bases outside the gene matches: 18. Here the CDR3 reads CASSPNKGASGTLPDTQYF. CDR3 bases: TGCGCCAGCAGCCCGAATAAAGGGGCTAGCGGGACCCTCCCAGATACGCAGTATTTT.

This clone was seen just once. This chain connects TRBV6-2 or TRBV6-3 to TRBJ1-2, with TRBD1 matching 10 bases. With V trimmed by 4 bases and J by 4 bases, 0 bases remained unmatched. The CDR3 is 13 residues long. CDR1 and CDR2 (germline): MNHEY, SVGEGT. This chain's CDR3 is CASSWDRGYGYTF. In DNA form, the CDR3 reads TGTGCCAGCAGTTGGGACAGGGGCTATGGCTACACCTTC.

The gene calls are TRBV18 and TRBJ1-2, with TRBD1 matching over 7 bases. CDR1 and CDR2 (germline): KGHSH, LQKENI. With 5 bases clipped from V and 2 bases from J, the junction kept 5 bases outside the gene matches. The CDR3 is made up of 14 amino acids. For the CDR3, the DNA is TGTGCCAGCTCAGAGCTACAGGGGAACTATGGCTACACCTTC. Translated, it gives CASSELQGNYGYTF.

This clone occurred a few times. An end of the junction does not agree with germline; a read error may underlie this. The chain links TRBV7-7 to TRBJ2-5; 10 bases align to TRBD1. Per germline, CDR1 SSHAT and CDR2 FNYEAQ (reference sequence). The length of the CDR3 is 16 residues. CDR3 amino acids: CASSSTGGEGQETQYF. The CDR3 bases are TGTGCTAGCAGCTCGACAGGGGGCGAAGGTCAAGAGACCCAGTACTTC.

J is TRBJ2-1 and V is TRBV11-2; weak D call: TRBD2 (6 bases). Germline V lookup: CDR1 SGHAT, CDR2 FQNNGV. The CDR3 consists of 12 residues. Trimming cost V 8 bases and J 6 bases, with 11 bases left between them. The CDR3 DNA reads as TGTGCCAGCGGGGGGTCTCCCAATGAGCAGTTCTTC. Its protein is CASGGSPNEQFF.

In this sample, this clone turned up a few times. This chain uses TRBV9 with TRBJ2-7; D possibly corresponds to TRBD2 (6 bases). V was trimmed by 0 bases and J by 6 bases, leaving 16 bases between them. Germline lookup yields CDR1 SGDLS and CDR2 YYNGEE. CDR3 length equals 15 residues. CDR3 in DNA: TGTGCCAGCAGCGTAGCCACGGGGGTTGGATCCGAGCAGTACTTC. Protein: CASSVATGVGSEQYF. Filled out from reference TRBV9 and TRBJ2-7, the complete variable domain reads DSGVTQTPKHLITATGQRVTLRCSPRSGDLSVYWYQQSLDQGLQFLIQYYNGEERAKGNILERFSAQQFPDLHSELNLSSLELGDSALYFCASSVATGVGSEQYFGPGTRLTVT.

This clone was seen a few times. The chain is built from TRBV2 and TRBJ2-4; 9 positions match TRBD2. The germline gives CDR1 SNHLY, CDR2 FYNNEI. The trim removed 5 bases at V and 5 bases at J, leaving 22 bases unmatched. The CDR3 runs 20 residues. The CDR3, as DNA: TGTGCCAGCAGTATCCGCCCCCCGGGACTAGCCCGAGCCTCCGAAAACATTCAGTACTTC. Residues: CASSIRPPGLARASENIQYF.

The chain has TRBV6-5 and TRBJ1-2, with 7 bases matching TRBD1. V lost 10 bases and J lost 2; bases outside the gene matches: 7. Germline V CDR1 and CDR2: MNHEY, SVGAGI. This CDR3 region has 13 residues. The CDR3 loop reads CATRQGSNYGYTF. In DNA, the CDR3 is TGTGCCACCCGACAGGGTTCAAACTATGGCTACACCTTC.

This chain links TRBV19 with TRBJ1-1, with 8 bases aligning to TRBD1. The CDR3 runs to 16 residues. The V gene's germline CDR1 is LNHDA and CDR2 SQIVND (reference sequence). V was clipped by 7 bases and J by 1 base; unmatched bases: 11. CDR3 loop: CASIRRPGTGNTEAFF. The CDR3, as DNA: TGTGCCAGTATCCGCCGCCCCGGGACAGGGAACACTGAAGCTTTCTTT.